The 19 T cell receptor beta chains below all came from one sample that was sequenced in a study of blood T cell repertoires in COVID-19 (dated by TCRdb to between 2020 and 2021). The library was produced with the immunoSEQ multiplex PCR assay. Sourced from immuneACCESS, this table was stored by TCRdb with only in-frame sequences that have V and J called. A share of the clones is absent; for the studies checked, an unresolved V gene accounts for under half, and the remainder has no known explanation. This sample holds roughly 28,000 clones; 88% were observed only once. The leading ten clones occupy 6% to 8.5% of the sample. Sequencing used peripheral blood. The receptors come from a woman aged 45-65 years with active COVID-19.

The chain is built from TRBV29-1 and TRBJ2-5; weak D call: TRBD2 (5 bases). This CDR3 spans 13 amino acids. CDR1 and CDR2 from the germline V gene are SQVTM and ANQGSEA. The V end lost 7 bases, the J end lost 1 base, and 13 bases lay between the germline ends. Written as DNA, the CDR3 is TGCAGCGCCCTGCCTAGCAGCCAAGAGACCCAGTACTTC. Translating gives CSALPSSQETQYF. Drawing the rest from reference TRBV29-1 and TRBJ2-5, the complete variable domain is SAVISQKPSRDICQRGTSLTIQCQVDSQVTMMFWYRQQPGQSLTLIATANQGSEATYESGFVIDKFPISRPNLTFSTLTVSNMSPEDSSIYLCSALPSSQETQYFGPGTRLLVL.

The chain recombines TRBV7-8 with TRBJ2-7; 10 nucleotides align to TRBD1. From germline, CDR1 is SGHVS and CDR2 FQNEAQ. The CDR3 length is 15 residues. The J segment lost 4 bases and the V segment lost 3 bases, leaving 6 bases of the junction unmatched. CDR3 loop: CASSFPGQGRYEQYF. The CDR3 nucleotides read TGTGCCAGCAGCTTTCCGGGACAGGGGAGATACGAGCAGTACTTC.

V and J are TRBV28 and TRBJ2-3; TRBD2 agrees at 12 bases. Germline V gene data show CDR1 as MDHEN and CDR2 as SYDVKM. Unmatched junction bases numbered 8, after V lost 5 bases and J lost 2 bases. The CDR3 extends over 17 amino acids. The CDR3 loop is CASSPPGLAGTTDTQYF. CDR3 in DNA: TGTGCCAGCAGTCCCCCCGGACTAGCGGGGACCACAGATACGCAGTATTTT.

This chain links TRBV6-4 with TRBJ2-3; 8 bases fit TRBD2. Per germline, CDR1 MRHNA and CDR2 SNTAGT. CDR3 length equals 16 residues. V was pared by 8 bases and J by 4 bases, with 14 bases of the junction left unmatched. DNA for the CDR3: TGTGCCAGCCCCCTACTAGCGGAGAAGGGGGCAGATACGCAGTATTTT. Translating it yields CASPLLAEKGADTQYF.

The chain joins TRBV10-3 to TRBJ2-1; 8 nucleotides align to TRBD2. The CDR3 has 15 amino acids. Germline V gene sequence: CDR1 ENHRY, CDR2 SYGVKD. V was clipped by 2 bases and J by 7 bases; unmatched bases: 7. CDR3: CAISERTGGENEQFF. The CDR3 nucleotides are TGTGCCATCAGTGAGCGAACGGGAGGGGAAAATGAGCAGTTCTTC.

In its sample, this clone was seen once. The genes are TRBV7-9 and TRBJ2-2; tentative D call: TRBD2 (6 bases). With 5 bases removed from V and 2 bases from J, the gap between germline ends came to 15 bases. This CDR3 contains 16 residues. CDR1 and CDR2 (germline): SEHNR, FQNEAQ (reference sequence). The CDR3 spells CASSPQEAGNTGELFF. CDR3 sequence (DNA): TGTGCCAGCAGCCCCCAGGAAGCGGGTAACACCGGGGAGCTGTTTTTT.

The chain uses TRBV6-6 and TRBJ1-1; the match to TRBD1 covers 9 bases. V lost 5 bases, J lost 2 bases, and 6 bases stayed unmatched. Germline-derived CDR1 and CDR2 are MNHNY and SVGAGI (reference sequence). This CDR3 has 15 amino acids. The CDR3 loop reads CASSRKQGANTEAFF. In nucleotides, the CDR3 is TGTGCCAGCAGTCGAAAACAGGGGGCCAACACTGAAGCTTTCTTT.

The J gene is TRBJ2-5, the V gene TRBV11-2, with no clear D. Germline-derived CDR1 and CDR2 are SGHAT and FQNNGV. The CDR3 consists of 15 residues. V was cut by 0 bases and J by 1 base, with 9 bases left in between. In DNA form, the CDR3 reads TGTGCCAGCAGCTTAGATGGAGCTCGCCAAGAGACCCAGTACTTC. Translated, it gives CASSLDGARQETQYF.

The chain links TRBV7-2 to TRBJ1-6; perhaps TRBD1 as D (5 bases). Germline V gives CDR1 SGHTA, CDR2 FQGNSA. The ends were cut back, 6 bases at V and 9 bases at J, with 15 bases in the middle. This CDR3 is 14 amino acids long. The CDR3 sequence is CASSLRDGGSPLHF. DNA of the CDR3: TGTGCCAGCAGTCTCCGGGACGGGGGTTCACCCCTCCACTTT.

The table lists this clone with a count of one. This chain connects TRBV6-5 to TRBJ1-1, with unresolved D. V was cut by 5 bases and J by 5 bases, with 18 bases left in between. The V gene's germline CDR1 is MNHEY and CDR2 SVGAGI. This CDR3 region has 15 residues. The CDR3 sequence is CASSTRGRGVTEAFF. The CDR3 coding sequence is TGTGCCAGCAGTACAAGAGGGAGAGGAGTTACTGAAGCTTTCTTT.

This clone was observed once. The chain couples TRBV7-3 to TRBJ2-1; 9 bases are a match to TRBD2. The CDR3 is 16 amino acids. Germline CDR1 is SGHTA and CDR2 is FQGTGA. The junction had 9 bases not matched to a gene; V was cut back by 2 bases and J by 7 bases. In nucleotides, the CDR3 is TGTGCCAGCAGCTTAGGGAGTAGCGGGAGCCTAAATGAGCAGTTCTTC. The encoded protein is CASSLGSSGSLNEQFF.

The chain uses TRBV6-5 and TRBJ2-5, with D perhaps matching TRBD2 (6 bases). The germline gives CDR1 MNHEY, CDR2 SVGAGI. This CDR3 is built from 16 residues. Trimming shortened V by 4 bases and J by 2 bases, and 17 bases separated the two germline ends. CDR3 sequence (DNA): TGTGCCAGCAGTTCCCAATGGAGGGATAGGCAAGAGACCCAGTACTTC. Translating gives CASSSQWRDRQETQYF.

The rearrangement joins TRBV29-1 to TRBJ2-7; D gene uncertain. V gave up 0 bases and J gave up 5 bases, with 5 bases separating them. The CDR3 runs to 11 residues. Germline V gene sequence: CDR1 SQVTM, CDR2 ANQGSEA. CDR3 sequence: CSVEESHEQYF. The CDR3 DNA follows: TGCAGCGTTGAAGAGAGCCACGAGCAGTACTTC.

The chain couples TRBV3-1 (or the pseudogene TRBV3-2) to TRBJ2-7; D unclear. V lost 3 bases and J 6 bases, leaving 6 bases between the germline ends. This CDR3 has 11 residues. The V gene's germline CDR1 is LGHDT and CDR2 YNNKEL (reference sequence). CDR3 sequence reads: CASSHLAEQYF. CDR3 in DNA: TGTGCCAGCAGCCATTTAGCCGAGCAGTACTTC.

The rearrangement uses TRBV6-4 and TRBJ1-2; 10 bases line up with TRBD1. From germline, CDR1 is MRHNA and CDR2 SNTAGT. This CDR3 contains 16 residues. V lost 0 bases to trimming and J lost 4 bases; unmatched junction nucleotides: 5. The chain's CDR3 is CASSDSPGQGLYGYTF. In DNA, the CDR3 is TGTGCCAGCAGTGACTCTCCGGGACAGGGGCTCTATGGCTACACCTTC.

The chain has TRBV7-3 and TRBJ2-1; 8 nucleotides match TRBD2. J lost 6 bases, V lost 5 bases, and 9 bases had no gene match. CDR1 SGHTA and CDR2 FQGTGA come from the germline V gene. The CDR3 runs to 15 residues. Here the CDR3 reads CASSPGTRRLNEQFF. CDR3 coding DNA: TGTGCCAGCAGCCCCGGGACTAGGAGGCTCAATGAGCAGTTCTTC.

The chain joins TRBV5-1 to TRBJ1-6; D is unresolved. Trimming stripped 0 bases from V and 0 bases from J, with 7 bases between. CDR3 length: 16 residues. Germline values: CDR1 SGHRS, CDR2 YFSETQ. The CDR3 protein is CASSLEGSSYNSPLHF. The CDR3 DNA sequence: TGCGCCAGCAGCTTGGAAGGGAGCTCCTATAATTCACCCCTCCACTTT.

V and J are TRBV5-5 and TRBJ1-3, with D perhaps TRBD1 (6 bases). The CDR3 length is 18 residues. The V gene lost 0 bases and the J gene lost 0 bases, with 16 bases spanning the gap. Germline V gives CDR1 SGHKS, CDR2 YYEKEE (reference sequence). The CDR3 region has the DNA TGTGCCAGCAGCTTGGAGGGGGTAGTGGGAAGCTCTGGAAACACCATATATTTT. Translating it yields CASSLEGVVGSSGNTIYF.

The V and J genes are TRBV2 and TRBJ1-2, with 7 bases that match TRBD1. The CDR3 runs to 13 residues. Germline CDR1 reads SNHLY; CDR2 reads FYNNEI. Losses at the gene ends were 4 bases for V and 7 bases for J; bases not matched to a gene: 6. The CDR3, as DNA: TGTGCCAGCAGTGGAGGGACAGAGGGTGGCTACACCTTC. As protein: CASSGGTEGGYTF.